The next 30 T cell receptor beta chains were all read from a single sample in a study of chemoradiotherapy in HPV16-positive cancers. Assay: immunoSEQ multiplex PCR; the TCRdb copy retains only in-frame clones and omits some. The sample yields roughly 17,000 clones, more than 90% seen once. The specimen comprised blood, sampled from a patient who underwent chemoradiotherapy. The receptors derive from a human donor with HPV-associated anogenital cancer.

The chain joins TRBV9 to TRBJ2-5, with 9 bases aligning to TRBD1. The CDR3 has 16 residues. V shed 1 base, J shed 1 base, and the junction held 5 bases outside the gene matches. Germline V gene data show CDR1 as SGDLS and CDR2 as YYNGEE. The CDR3 nucleotides are TGTGCCAGCAGCGTAACAGGGGGCAAGGCCCAAGAGACCCAGTACTTC. Translated: CASSVTGGKAQETQYF.

V usage is TRBV5-8 and J usage is TRBJ2-1; 8 nucleotides line up with TRBD2. CDR3 size: 14 residues. Germline trimming cut 3 bases from V and 3 bases from J; bases unmatched to any gene: 2. Germline loops: CDR1 SGHTS, CDR2 YDEGEE. CDR3 region: CASSSGTSYNEQFF. The CDR3 DNA reads as TGTGCCAGCAGCTCCGGGACTAGCTACAATGAGCAGTTCTTC.

The chain joins TRBV18 to TRBJ1-2; D possibly corresponds to TRBD1 (6 bases). Looked up from germline, CDR1 is KGHSH and CDR2 is LQKENI. The V and J ends lost 3 bases and 7 bases respectively, with 15 bases between them. This CDR3 comprises 14 residues. The chain's CDR3 is CASSPNRDNGGYTF. The CDR3 DNA follows: TGTGCCAGCTCACCTAACCGGGACAACGGTGGCTACACCTTC.

The J gene is TRBJ1-1, the V gene TRBV10-1; D may be TRBD1 (5 bases). Germline CDR1 reads WNHNN; CDR2 reads SYGVQD (reference sequence). Trimming left V 3 bases short and J 7 bases short, with 21 bases between. The CDR3 is 16 residues long. This CDR3 is CASSEGQGGVKGEAFF. The CDR3, as DNA: TGCGCCAGCAGTGAAGGCCAGGGTGGAGTGAAGGGTGAAGCTTTCTTT.

The gene calls are TRBV5-4 and TRBJ2-3, with TRBD2 matching over 8 bases. V shed 0 bases and J 5 bases; nucleotides not matched to a gene: 8. Germline CDR1 is SGHNT and CDR2 is YYREEE (reference sequence). The length of the CDR3 is 16 residues. For the CDR3, the DNA is TGTGCCAGCAGCTTGGTCGGGGGGGCCTCGGAAGATACGCAGTATTTT. It translates to CASSLVGGASEDTQYF.

The V and J genes are TRBV9 and TRBJ1-1; D ambiguous. V lost 4 bases and J lost 1, with 11 bases in between. Germline lookup yields CDR1 SGDLS and CDR2 YYNGEE. The CDR3 sequence is 14 residues long. CDR3 region: CASSLLLGNTEAFF. Written as DNA, the CDR3 is TGTGCCAGCAGCCTCCTACTAGGGAACACTGAAGCTTTCTTT.

This chain uses TRBV6-5 with TRBJ1-4; 7 nucleotides agree with TRBD1. The CDR3 has 14 amino acids. V lost 8 bases and J lost 7; bases outside the gene matches: 10. Germline CDR1 reads MNHEY; CDR2 reads SVGAGI. CDR3 protein: CASRTRQGGEKLFF. CDR3 nucleotide sequence: TGTGCCAGCCGGACGAGACAGGGTGGTGAAAAACTGTTTTTT.

The gene calls are TRBV7-2 and TRBJ2-3, with D hard to call. V lost 5 bases and J lost 2, with 11 bases in between. The germline V gene has CDR1 SGHTA and CDR2 FQGNSA. This CDR3 region has 14 residues. The CDR3 loop is CASSPRPSTDTQYF. CDR3 nucleotides: TGTGCCAGCAGCCCTCGCCCGTCCACAGATACGCAGTATTTT.

The V call is TRBV7-9, the J call TRBJ2-7; the D gene is possibly TRBD2 (7 bases). The CDR3 length is 16 residues. V was trimmed by 5 bases and J by 2 bases, leaving 19 bases between them. Germline CDR1 reads SEHNR; CDR2 reads FQNEAQ (reference sequence). CDR3: CASSNTLWGGPYEQYF. Here the CDR3 DNA reads TGTGCCAGCAGCAATACACTCTGGGGGGGGCCCTACGAGCAGTACTTC.

This chain links TRBV18 with TRBJ2-7; weak D call: TRBD1 (6 bases). The CDR3 length is 13 residues. The germline V gene encodes CDR1 KGHSH and CDR2 LQKENI. V lost 6 bases and J 4 bases, leaving 13 bases between the germline ends. CDR3: CASSAKQGYEQYV. Here the CDR3 DNA reads TGTGCCAGCTCTGCCAAGCAGGGGTACGAGCAGTACGTC.

This chain joins TRBV5-4 and TRBJ1-1; the D is unclear. Trimming left V 0 bases short and J 1 base short, with 7 bases between. The germline gives CDR1 SGHNT, CDR2 YYREEE (reference sequence). The CDR3 has 14 residues. The CDR3 sequence is CASSLVAANTEAFF. The DNA for the CDR3 is TGTGCCAGCAGCTTGGTGGCAGCGAACACTGAAGCTTTCTTT.

Here the CDR3 reads CASSLGGEGATQYF. Written as DNA, the CDR3 is TGCGCCAGCAGCTTGGGAGGGGAGGGGGCTACGCAGTATTTT. This rearrangement joins TRBV5-1 to TRBJ2-3; D may correspond to TRBD1 or TRBD2 (7 bases each). Germline assignment: CDR1 SGHRS and CDR2 YFSETQ. V was clipped by 0 bases and J by 8 bases, with 13 bases between them. The CDR3 runs to 14 residues.

The chain's CDR3 is CASRTQSNYGYTF. As DNA, the CDR3 is TGTGCCAGCAGAACACAGAGTAACTATGGCTACACCTTC. V gene TRBV2 combines with J gene TRBJ1-2; D is unclear. Germline assignment: CDR1 SNHLY and CDR2 FYNNEI. The V end was cut by 6 bases, the J end by 1 base, with 9 bases between. This CDR3 region has 13 residues.

The V and J genes are TRBV5-1 and TRBJ2-3, with TRBD2 matching over 8 bases. This CDR3 is built from 16 residues. Germline V gene lookup returns CDR1 SGHRS and CDR2 YFSETQ. With 0 bases clipped from V and 3 bases from J, the junction kept 6 bases outside the gene matches. CDR3 DNA sequence: TGCGCCAGCAGCTTGGCGGCTAGCGGGTCAACAGATACGCAGTATTTT. This encodes CASSLAASGSTDTQYF.

This chain uses TRBV2 with TRBJ1-1; TRBD1 is a possible D gene (6 bases). In germline, CDR1 is SNHLY, CDR2 FYNNEI. Trimming stripped 6 bases from V and 5 bases from J, with 16 bases between. The CDR3 extends over 14 amino acids. CDR3 sequence: CASRRASGVTEAFF. The DNA of the CDR3 is TGTGCCAGCAGGAGGGCCTCAGGGGTTACTGAAGCTTTCTTT.

The chain recombines TRBV2 with TRBJ2-3; 7 nucleotides line up with TRBD1. The CDR3 is 18 residues long. Germline V CDR1 and CDR2: SNHLY, FYNNEI. The junction had 11 bases not matched to a gene; V was cut back by 2 bases and J by 0 bases. The CDR3 nucleotides are TGTGCCAGCAGTGAATTCCCTTTTAGGGACAGCAGCACAGATACGCAGTATTTT. It translates to CASSEFPFRDSSTDTQYF.

The J gene is TRBJ1-5, the V gene TRBV19, with TRBD1 matching 9 bases. V was clipped by 4 bases and J by 1 base; unmatched bases: 2. CDR1 is LNHDA and CDR2 is SQIVND in the germline V gene (reference sequence). This CDR3 has 15 residues. The CDR3 loop reads CASSTTGGSNQPQHF. The CDR3 nucleotides read TGTGCCAGTAGTACGACAGGGGGAAGCAATCAGCCCCAGCATTTT.

V is TRBV2 and J is TRBJ2-5, with 7 bases aligning to TRBD1. Germline CDR1 and CDR2: SNHLY and FYNNEI. The ends lost 3 bases at V and 3 bases at J; junction bases unmatched: 7. The CDR3 runs to 15 residues. This chain's CDR3 is CASSDPDRAEETQYF. The CDR3 DNA sequence: TGTGCCAGCAGTGACCCCGACAGGGCCGAAGAGACCCAGTACTTC.

The chain links TRBV9 to TRBJ2-1; D call uncertain. V gave up 0 bases and J gave up 7 bases, with 8 bases separating them. The germline V gene encodes CDR1 SGDLS and CDR2 YYNGEE. The CDR3 length is 13 residues. CDR3 residues: CASSVVADNEQFF. The DNA of the CDR3 is TGTGCCAGCAGCGTAGTCGCTGATAATGAGCAGTTCTTC.

This clone showed up just once. The CDR3 loop reads CASSLAWGANTGELFF. The CDR3 nucleotides are TGTGCCAGCAGCTTAGCATGGGGGGCCAACACCGGGGAGCTGTTTTTT. The chain has TRBV7-2 and TRBJ2-2; D is possibly TRBD1 or TRBD2 (6 bases each). V was shortened by 0 bases and J by 2 bases, with 10 bases between the two germline ends. Germline V lookup: CDR1 SGHTA, CDR2 FQGNSA. The CDR3 spans 16 residues.

The gene calls are TRBV5-4 and TRBJ2-7, with D perhaps assigned TRBD1 or TRBD2 (7 bases each). The CDR3 has 16 amino acids. Deletions cut 4 bases from V and 0 bases from J, with 17 bases between. Germline loops: CDR1 SGHNT, CDR2 YYREEE (reference sequence). This chain's CDR3 is CASSRGGGASSYEQYF. CDR3 coding DNA: TGTGCCAGCAGCCGGGGAGGGGGCGCCAGCTCCTACGAGCAGTACTTC.

The rearrangement links TRBV2 to TRBJ1-2; 7 bases agree with TRBD1. Germline V gives CDR1 SNHLY, CDR2 FYNNEI. There are 13 residues in the CDR3. V dropped 4 bases and J dropped 4; count of bases not matched to a gene: 3. The CDR3 sequence: CASSVGGGYGYTF. CDR3 nucleotide sequence: TGTGCCAGCAGTGTAGGGGGCGGCTATGGCTACACCTTC.

V usage is TRBV15 and J usage is TRBJ2-5, with no clear D. The V end was cut by 0 bases, the J end by 5 bases, with 7 bases between. There are 13 residues in the CDR3. Germline assignment: CDR1 LNHNV and CDR2 YYDKDF (reference sequence). The CDR3 sequence: CATSRDTWETQYF. The CDR3 DNA follows: TGTGCCACCAGCAGAGACACCTGGGAGACCCAGTACTTC.

The CDR3, as DNA: TGTGCCAGCAGCTCGGGACAGTTAATAAACCGGGAGCTGTTTTTT. Amino acid sequence: CASSSGQLINRELFF. V gene TRBV5-8 combines with J gene TRBJ2-2, with TRBD1 matching 7 bases. Losses at the gene ends were 3 bases for V and 9 bases for J; bases not matched to a gene: 11. CDR3 length equals 15 residues. The germline V gene encodes CDR1 SGHTS and CDR2 YDEGEE.

V is TRBV5-1 and J is TRBJ2-7; maybe TRBD1 (6 bases). There are 14 residues in the CDR3. V lost 2 bases to trimming and J lost 2 bases, with 11 bases between them. Germline CDR1 is SGHRS and CDR2 is YFSETQ. The CDR3 nucleotides read TGCGCCAGCAGCTTAGGGACAAGCACCTACGAGCAGTACTTC. Its translation: CASSLGTSTYEQYF.

The chain combines TRBV29-1 with TRBJ1-2; D is perhaps TRBD1 (6 bases). The CDR3 is 13 amino acids. V lost 2 bases and J 4 bases, leaving 11 bases between the germline ends. Germline CDR1 SQVTM, CDR2 ANQGSEA. The CDR3 protein is CSVEMRTAYGYTF. DNA of the CDR3: TGCAGCGTTGAAATGCGGACAGCCTATGGCTACACCTTC. The full variable domain, in which reference TRBV29-1 and TRBJ1-2 provide the parts outside the CDR3, is SAVISQKPSRDICQRGTSLTIQCQVDSQVTMMFWYRQQPGQSLTLIATANQGSEATYESGFVIDKFPISRPNLTFSTLTVSNMSPEDSSIYLCSVEMRTAYGYTFGSGTRLTVV.

The V call is TRBV2, the J call TRBJ2-2; no clear D. Germline V CDR1 and CDR2: SNHLY, FYNNEI. CDR3 length: 13 amino acids. V was cut by 7 bases and J by 1 base, with 7 bases left in between. The CDR3 DNA reads as TGTGCCAGCACGTTTAGGAACACCGGGGAGCTGTTTTTT. It is translated as CASTFRNTGELFF.

The chain employs TRBV6-5 and TRBJ2-2; no reliable D call. The CDR3 contains 12 residues. The germline V gene encodes CDR1 MNHEY and CDR2 SVGAGI. V dropped 2 bases and J dropped 3 bases, with 1 base sitting between them. CDR3 sequence reads: CASSYHTGELFF. CDR3 coding DNA: TGTGCCAGCAGTTACCACACCGGGGAGCTGTTTTTT.

The genes are TRBV13 and TRBJ2-5; D possibly corresponds to TRBD1 (5 bases). CDR3 length equals 12 residues. With 5 bases removed from V and 4 bases from J, the gap between germline ends came to 8 bases. CDR1 is PRHDT and CDR2 is FYEKMQ in the germline V gene (reference sequence). CDR3 residues: CASSPRGETQYF. CDR3 sequence (DNA): TGTGCCAGCAGCCCTAGGGGAGAGACCCAGTACTTC.

V gene TRBV10-3 combines with J gene TRBJ1-2; D is unclear. Trimming removed 0 bases at V and 0 bases at J, with 5 bases between. This CDR3 spans 14 amino acids. The germline V gene has CDR1 ENHRY and CDR2 SYGVKD. CDR3 sequence reads: CAISESLTNYGYTF. CDR3 coding DNA: TGTGCCATCAGTGAGTCATTGACTAACTATGGCTACACCTTC.